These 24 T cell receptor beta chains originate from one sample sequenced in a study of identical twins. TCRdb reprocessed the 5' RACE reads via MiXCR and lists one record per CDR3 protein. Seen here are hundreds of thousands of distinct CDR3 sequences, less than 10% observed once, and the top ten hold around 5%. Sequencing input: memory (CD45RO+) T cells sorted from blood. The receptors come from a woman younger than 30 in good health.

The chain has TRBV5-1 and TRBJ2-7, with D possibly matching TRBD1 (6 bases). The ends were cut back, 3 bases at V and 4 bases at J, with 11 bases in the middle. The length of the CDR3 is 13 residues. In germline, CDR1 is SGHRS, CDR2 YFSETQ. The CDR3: CASSWKTGYEQYF. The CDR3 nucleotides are TGCGCCAGCAGCTGGAAAACAGGGTACGAGCAGTACTTC. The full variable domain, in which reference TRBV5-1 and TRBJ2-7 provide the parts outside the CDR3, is KAGVTQTPRYLIKTRGQQVTLSCSPISGHRSVSWYQQTPGQGLQFLFEYFSETQRNKGNFPGRFSGRQFSNSRSEMNVSTLELGDSALYLCASSWKTGYEQYFGPGTRLTVT.

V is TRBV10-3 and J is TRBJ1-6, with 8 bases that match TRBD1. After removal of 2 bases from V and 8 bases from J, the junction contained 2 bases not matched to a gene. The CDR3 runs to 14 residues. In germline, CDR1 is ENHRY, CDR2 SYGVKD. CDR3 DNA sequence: TGTGCCATCAGTGAGGGACAGGGTTATTCACCCCTCCACTTT. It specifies CAISEGQGYSPLHF.

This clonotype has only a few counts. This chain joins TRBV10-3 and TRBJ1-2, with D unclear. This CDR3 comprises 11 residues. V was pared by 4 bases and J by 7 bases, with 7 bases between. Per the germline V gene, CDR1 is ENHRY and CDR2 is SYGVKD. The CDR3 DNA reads TGTGCCATCAGTGGAGGGTTTGGCTACACCTTC. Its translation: CAISGGFGYTF.

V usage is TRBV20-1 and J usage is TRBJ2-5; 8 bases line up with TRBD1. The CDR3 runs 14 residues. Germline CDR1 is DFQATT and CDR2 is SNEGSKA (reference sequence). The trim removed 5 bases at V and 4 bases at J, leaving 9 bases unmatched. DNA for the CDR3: TGCAGTGCTGGGCAGGGGGCTGAGGGAGAGACCCAGTACTTC. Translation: CSAGQGAEGETQYF.

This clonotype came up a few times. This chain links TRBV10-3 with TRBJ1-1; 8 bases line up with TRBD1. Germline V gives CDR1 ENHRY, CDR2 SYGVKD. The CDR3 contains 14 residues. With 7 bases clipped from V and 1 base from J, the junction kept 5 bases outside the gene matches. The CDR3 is CAINPTGANTEAFF. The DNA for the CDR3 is TGTGCCATCAACCCGACAGGGGCGAACACTGAAGCTTTCTTT.

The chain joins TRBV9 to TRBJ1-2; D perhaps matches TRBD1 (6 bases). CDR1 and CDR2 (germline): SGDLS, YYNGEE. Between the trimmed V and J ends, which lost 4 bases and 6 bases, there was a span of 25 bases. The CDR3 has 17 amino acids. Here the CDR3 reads CASSRTRGEGQSDGYTF. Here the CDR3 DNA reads TGTGCCAGCAGCAGGACCCGAGGAGAGGGACAATCAGATGGCTACACCTTC. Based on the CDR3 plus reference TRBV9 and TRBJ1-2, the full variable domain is DSGVTQTPKHLITATGQRVTLRCSPRSGDLSVYWYQQSLDQGLQFLIQYYNGEERAKGNILERFSAQQFPDLHSELNLSSLELGDSALYFCASSRTRGEGQSDGYTFGSGTRLTVV.

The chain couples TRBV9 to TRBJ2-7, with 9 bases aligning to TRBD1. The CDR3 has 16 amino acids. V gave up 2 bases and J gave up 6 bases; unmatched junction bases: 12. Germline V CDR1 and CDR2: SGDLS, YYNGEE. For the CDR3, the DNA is TGTGCCAGCAGCGTTCTATCGGGACAGGGCTACTCCGAGCAGTACTTC. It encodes CASSVLSGQGYSEQYF. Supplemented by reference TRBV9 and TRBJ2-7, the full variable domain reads DSGVTQTPKHLITATGQRVTLRCSPRSGDLSVYWYQQSLDQGLQFLIQYYNGEERAKGNILERFSAQQFPDLHSELNLSSLELGDSALYFCASSVLSGQGYSEQYFGPGTRLTVT.

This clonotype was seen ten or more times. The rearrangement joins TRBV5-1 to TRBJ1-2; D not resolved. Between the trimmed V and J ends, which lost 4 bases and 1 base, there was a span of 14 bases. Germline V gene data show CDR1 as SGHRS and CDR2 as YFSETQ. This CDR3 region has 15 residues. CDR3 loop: CASSPFPAFNYGYTF. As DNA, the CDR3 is TGCGCCAGCAGCCCCTTTCCGGCATTTAACTATGGCTACACCTTC.

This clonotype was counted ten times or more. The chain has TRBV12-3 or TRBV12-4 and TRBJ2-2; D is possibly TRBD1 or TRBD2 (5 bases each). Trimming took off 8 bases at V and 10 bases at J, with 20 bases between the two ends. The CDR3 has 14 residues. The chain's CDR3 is CASRQLRGAKELFF. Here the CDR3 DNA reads TGTGCCAGCCGACAACTTAGAGGGGCCAAGGAGCTGTTTTTT.

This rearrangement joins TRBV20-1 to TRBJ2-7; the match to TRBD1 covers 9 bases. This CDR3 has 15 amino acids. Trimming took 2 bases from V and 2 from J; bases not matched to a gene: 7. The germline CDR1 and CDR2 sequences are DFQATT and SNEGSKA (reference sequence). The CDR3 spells CSARHTQGAAYEQYF. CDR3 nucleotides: TGCAGTGCTAGACACACACAGGGGGCAGCCTACGAGCAGTACTTC.

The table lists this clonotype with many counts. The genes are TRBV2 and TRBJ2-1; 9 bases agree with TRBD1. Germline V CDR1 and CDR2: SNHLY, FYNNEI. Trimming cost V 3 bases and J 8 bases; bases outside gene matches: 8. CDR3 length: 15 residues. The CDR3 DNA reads TGTGCCAGCAGTGAGGTGGACAGGGGTAAGGATGAGCAGTTCTTC. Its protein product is CASSEVDRGKDEQFF.

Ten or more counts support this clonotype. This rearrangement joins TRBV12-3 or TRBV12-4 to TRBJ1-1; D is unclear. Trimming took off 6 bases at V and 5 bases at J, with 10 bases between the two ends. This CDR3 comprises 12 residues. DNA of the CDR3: TGTGCCAGCAGCCGCGGGTGGACTGAAGCTTTCTTT. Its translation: CASSRGWTEAFF.

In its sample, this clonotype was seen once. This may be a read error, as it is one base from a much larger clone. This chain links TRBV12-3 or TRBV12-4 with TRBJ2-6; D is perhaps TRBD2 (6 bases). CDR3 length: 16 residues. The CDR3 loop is CASKDGGTGGANVPTF. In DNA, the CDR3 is TGTGCCAGCAAGGATGGGGGGACTGGAGGGGCCAACGTCCCGACTTTC.

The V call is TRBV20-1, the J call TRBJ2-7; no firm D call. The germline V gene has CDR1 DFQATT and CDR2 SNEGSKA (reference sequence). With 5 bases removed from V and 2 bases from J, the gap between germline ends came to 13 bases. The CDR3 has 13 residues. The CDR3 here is CSAPQTGTYEQYF. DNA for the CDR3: TGCAGTGCTCCCCAGACTGGAACCTACGAGCAGTACTTC.

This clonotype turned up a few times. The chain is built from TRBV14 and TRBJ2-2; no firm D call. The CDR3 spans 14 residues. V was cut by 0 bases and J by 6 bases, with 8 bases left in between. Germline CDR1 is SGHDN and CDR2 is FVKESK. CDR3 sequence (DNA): TGTGCCAGCAGCCAAGATGTGGCGTCCGGGGAGCTGTTTTTT. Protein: CASSQDVASGELFF.

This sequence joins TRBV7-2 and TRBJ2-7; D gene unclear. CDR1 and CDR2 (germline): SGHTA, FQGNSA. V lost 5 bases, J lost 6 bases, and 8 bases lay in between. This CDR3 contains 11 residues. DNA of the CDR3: TGTGCCAGCAGCCCCCTTGCCGAGCAGTACTTC. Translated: CASSPLAEQYF.

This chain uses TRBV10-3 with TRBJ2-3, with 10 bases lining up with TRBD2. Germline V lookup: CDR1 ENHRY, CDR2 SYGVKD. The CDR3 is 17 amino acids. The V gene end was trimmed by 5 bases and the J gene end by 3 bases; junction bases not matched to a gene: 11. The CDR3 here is CAISMQVSSGSTDTQYF. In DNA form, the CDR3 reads TGTGCCATCAGTATGCAAGTTTCTAGCGGGAGTACAGATACGCAGTATTTT.

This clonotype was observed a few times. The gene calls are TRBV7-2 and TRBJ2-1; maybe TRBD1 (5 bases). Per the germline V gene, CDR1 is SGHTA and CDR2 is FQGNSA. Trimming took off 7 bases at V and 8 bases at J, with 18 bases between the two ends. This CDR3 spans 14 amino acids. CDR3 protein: CASTASGRAYEQFF. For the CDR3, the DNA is TGTGCCAGCACCGCATCGGGCAGGGCTTATGAGCAGTTCTTC.

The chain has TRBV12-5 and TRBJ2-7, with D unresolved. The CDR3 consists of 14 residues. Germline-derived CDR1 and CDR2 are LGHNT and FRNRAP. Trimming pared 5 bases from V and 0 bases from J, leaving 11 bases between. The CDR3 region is CASGPSRSSYEQYF. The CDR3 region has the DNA TGTGCTAGTGGTCCATCCCGAAGCTCCTACGAGCAGTACTTC.

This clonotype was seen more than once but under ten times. For the CDR3, the DNA is TGCGCCAGCAGCCAACAGGGGATCGGGACCCAGTACTTC. Its translation: CASSQQGIGTQYF. The rearrangement uses TRBV4-3 and TRBJ2-5; tentative D call: TRBD1 (6 bases). The germline V gene has CDR1 LGHNA and CDR2 YSLEER. Between the trimmed V and J ends, which lost 2 bases and 7 bases, there was a span of 11 bases. The CDR3 runs to 13 residues.

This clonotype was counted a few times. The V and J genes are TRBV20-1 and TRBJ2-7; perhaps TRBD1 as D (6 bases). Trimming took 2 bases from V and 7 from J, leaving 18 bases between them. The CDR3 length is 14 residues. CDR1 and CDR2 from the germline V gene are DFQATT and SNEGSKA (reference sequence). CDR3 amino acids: CSARPRQGSWEQYF. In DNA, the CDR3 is TGCAGTGCTAGACCCAGGCAGGGGTCGTGGGAGCAGTACTTC.

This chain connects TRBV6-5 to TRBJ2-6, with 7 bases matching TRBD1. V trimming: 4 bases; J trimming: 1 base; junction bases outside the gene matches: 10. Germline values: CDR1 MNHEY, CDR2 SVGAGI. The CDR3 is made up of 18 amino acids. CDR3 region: CASSSRQGEGSGANVLTF. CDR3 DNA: TGTGCCAGCAGTTCCCGACAGGGAGAAGGGTCTGGGGCCAACGTCCTGACTTTC.

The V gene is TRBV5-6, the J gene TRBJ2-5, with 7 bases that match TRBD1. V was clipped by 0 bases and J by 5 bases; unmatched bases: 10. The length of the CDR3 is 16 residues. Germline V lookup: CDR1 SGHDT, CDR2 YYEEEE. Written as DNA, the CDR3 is TGTGCCAGCAGCTTGGGTAGAGGGGGCATGGGGGAGACCCAGTACTTC. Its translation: CASSLGRGGMGETQYF.

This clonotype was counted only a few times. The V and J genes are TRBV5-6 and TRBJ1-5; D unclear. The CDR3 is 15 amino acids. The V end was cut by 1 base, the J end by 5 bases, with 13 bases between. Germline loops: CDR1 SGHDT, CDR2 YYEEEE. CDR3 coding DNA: TGTGCCAGCAGCTTGCTCGGCCGTGGGGATCAGCCCCAGCATTTT. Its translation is CASSLLGRGDQPQHF.